The clone carrying this T cell receptor (beta chain) was observed many times. The entry originates in a study of T-cell reconstitution after alpha-beta-depleted transplantation in children. Unique molecular identifiers were incorporated during preparation of the TCRbeta library. TCRdb recomputed calls from the PCR reads with MiXCR, one row per CDR3 protein. The sample lists about 240,000 distinct CDR3 sequences; more than 10% were seen once. The TCR was taken from a human donor who donated a stem cell graft to a child with acute lymphoblastic leukemia. The material was PBMCs from the stem cell graft donor, obtained from the stem cell graft.

CDR3 in DNA: TGCGCCAGCAGCTACACCGGGACAGGGTACACTGAAGCTTTCTTT. Translating it yields CASSYTGTGYTEAFF. The chain couples TRBV5-1 to TRBJ1-1; 9 bases are a match to TRBD1. This CDR3 has 15 residues. V dropped 3 bases and J dropped 3; count of bases not matched to a gene: 6. Per germline, CDR1 SGHRS and CDR2 YFSETQ.